One and the same sample provided the 2 T cell receptor beta chains below, sequenced in a study of T cell changes during pregnancy in multiple sclerosis. The protocol was immunoSEQ multiplex PCR, while the TCRdb copy is restricted to in-frame clones and leaves out a portion. The sample has about 67,000 clones; roughly nine tenths are singletons. The input for sequencing was peripheral blood, taken in the first trimester of pregnancy. These receptors came from a female donor in good health, enrolled as a control in a pregnancy study.

The rearrangement uses TRBV5-1 and TRBJ2-7; D gene uncertain. Germline V lookup: CDR1 SGHRS, CDR2 YFSETQ. The CDR3 length is 15 residues. The germline V and J ends were trimmed by 0 bases and 2 bases, with 12 bases remaining between them. The CDR3 spells CASSLAVEEAYEQYF. The CDR3 nucleotides are TGCGCCAGCAGCTTGGCCGTCGAAGAGGCCTACGAGCAGTACTTC.

This chain connects TRBV29-1 to TRBJ2-3; D is perhaps TRBD2 (7 bases). CDR1 and CDR2 from the germline V gene are SQVTM and ANQGSEA. This CDR3 has 13 amino acids. Trimming stripped 1 base from V and 5 bases from J, with 10 bases between. The CDR3 bases are TGCAGCGTTGAAGCGGGGGGCTTAGATACGCAGTATTTT. Amino acids: CSVEAGGLDTQYF.